This TCR beta chain was recorded in a study of T cell responses to AZD1222 COVID-19 vaccine. Findings and limits, study-wide: Among the donors, most were white British and more were female, and clonal diversity was possibly underestimated. There were repertoire samples only from the period after the peak T cell response. Reports indicate that nearly half of spike-specific TCRs are directed at unmutated variant regions. With two AZD1222 doses given, Spike-specific TCR breadth and depth both rose.

This CDR3 has 14 amino acids. With 6 bases removed from V and 2 bases from J, the gap between germline ends came to 16 bases. CDR1 is GTSNPN, CDR2 SVGIG, per germline (reference sequence). Measured with immunoSEQ multiplex PCR; TCRdb has only the in-frame clones, and not every one. Altogether about 140,000 clones are present, 80% to 95% being singletons, with the ten largest covering over 1.5%. Worth noting for this clone: The target antigen is unknown.

The sequence came from an adult in good health. This sequence joins TRBV30 and TRBJ1-2; D gene unclear. The sequenced sample was peripheral blood, obtained on day 0 of AZD1222 vaccination. The CDR3, as DNA: TGTGCCTGCTACTTACGGCCCGTAAACTATGGCTACACCTTC. This translates into CACYLRPVNYGYTF.